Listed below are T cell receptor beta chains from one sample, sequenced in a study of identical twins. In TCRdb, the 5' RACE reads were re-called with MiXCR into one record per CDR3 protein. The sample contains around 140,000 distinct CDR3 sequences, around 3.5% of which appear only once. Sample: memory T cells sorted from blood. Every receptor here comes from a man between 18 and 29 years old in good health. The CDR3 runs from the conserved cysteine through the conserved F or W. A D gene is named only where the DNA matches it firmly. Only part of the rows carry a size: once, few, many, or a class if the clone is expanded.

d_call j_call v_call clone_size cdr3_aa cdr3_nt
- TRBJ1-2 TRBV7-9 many CASSLSDNHGYTF TGTGCCAGCAGCTTATCCGACAATCATGGCTACACCTTC
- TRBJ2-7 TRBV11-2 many CASSPTVPPTEQYF TGTGCCAGCAGCCCCACGGTTCCTCCCACCGAGCAGTACTTC
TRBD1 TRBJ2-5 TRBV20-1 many CSARWTGKETQYF TGCAGTGCTAGGTGGACAGGGAAAGAGACCCAGTACTTC
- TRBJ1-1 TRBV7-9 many CASSEWSGQIGTEAFF TGTGCCAGCAGCGAGTGGTCCGGGCAAATTGGCACTGAAGCTTTCTTT
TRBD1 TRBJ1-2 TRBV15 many CATSNKRDSANYGYTF TGTGCCACCAGCAACAAGAGGGACAGCGCTAACTATGGCTACACCTTC
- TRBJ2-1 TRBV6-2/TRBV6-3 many CASSSGDGSYNEQFF TGTGCCAGCAGTTCCGGCGATGGCTCCTACAATGAGCAGTTCTTC
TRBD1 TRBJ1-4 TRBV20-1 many CSARQGAVEKLFF TGCAGTGCTCGACAGGGGGCGGTTGAAAAACTGTTTTTT
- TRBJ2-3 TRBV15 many CATSRGVGQGADTQYF TGTGCCACCAGCAGAGGGGTAGGGCAGGGTGCAGATACGCAGTATTTT
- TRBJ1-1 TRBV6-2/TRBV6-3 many CASIGTANTEAFF TGTGCCAGCATCGGGACGGCGAACACTGAAGCTTTCTTT
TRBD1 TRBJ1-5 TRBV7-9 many CASSAGTGKHF TGTGCCAGCAGCGCCGGGACAGGGAAGCATTTT
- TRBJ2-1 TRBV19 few CASRRALSSYNEQFF TGTGCCAGTAGGCGGGCGCTGAGCTCCTACAATGAGCAGTTCTTC
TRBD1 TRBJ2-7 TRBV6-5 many CASSSRDRFYEQYF TGTGCCAGCAGTTCCCGGGACAGATTCTACGAGCAGTACTTC
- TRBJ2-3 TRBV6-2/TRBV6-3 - CASRGWAPATDTQYF TGTGCCAGCAGAGGTTGGGCCCCGGCCACAGATACGCAGTATTTT
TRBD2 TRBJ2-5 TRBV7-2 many CASSLGLVYQETQYF TGTGCCAGCAGCCTCGGACTAGTGTACCAAGAGACCCAGTACTTC
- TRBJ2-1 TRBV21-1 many CASRPEASVYNEQFF TGTGCCAGCCGCCCGGAGGCTAGCGTATACAATGAGCAGTTCTTC
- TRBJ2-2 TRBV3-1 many CASSPTGFPSNTGELFF TGTGCCAGCAGCCCGACAGGATTTCCCTCGAACACCGGGGAGCTGTTTTTT
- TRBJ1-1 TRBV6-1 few CASRPRTAALEAFF TGTGCCAGCAGGCCCAGGACAGCCGCTCTTGAAGCTTTCTTT
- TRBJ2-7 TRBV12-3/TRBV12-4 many CASSPNRVRAQYF TGTGCCAGCAGTCCTAACAGGGTCAGGGCGCAGTACTTC
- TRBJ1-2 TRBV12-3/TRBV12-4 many CASSLRQYGYTF TGTGCCAGCAGTTTACGGCAGTATGGCTACACCTTC
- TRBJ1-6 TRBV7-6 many CASSSSSYNSPLHF TGTGCCAGCAGCTCTAGCTCCTATAATTCACCCCTCCACTTT
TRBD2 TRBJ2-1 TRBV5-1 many CASSPTSGVYNEQFF TGCGCCAGCAGCCCAACTAGCGGGGTCTACAATGAGCAGTTCTTC
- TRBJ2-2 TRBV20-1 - CSAESSLAGSSGELFF TGCAGTGCAGAGTCCTCCTTAGCCGGGAGTTCAGGGGAGCTGTTTTTT
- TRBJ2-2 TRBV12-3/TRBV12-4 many CASSKVVLQNTGELFF TGTGCCAGCAGCAAGGTGGTATTACAGAACACCGGGGAGCTGTTTTTT
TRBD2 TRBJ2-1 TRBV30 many CAWSVLAGGTEQFF TGTGCCTGGAGTGTCCTAGCGGGAGGTACTGAGCAGTTCTTC
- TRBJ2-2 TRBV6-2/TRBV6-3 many CASREGVRTGELFF TGTGCCAGCAGAGAGGGAGTACGGACCGGGGAGCTGTTTTTT
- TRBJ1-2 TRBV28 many CASSPTGYGYTF TGTGCCAGCAGTCCGACGGGTTATGGCTACACCTTC
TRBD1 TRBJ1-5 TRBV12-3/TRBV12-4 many CASSRQMGQGSNQPQHF TGTGCCAGCAGCCGACAAATGGGACAGGGAAGCAATCAGCCCCAGCATTTT
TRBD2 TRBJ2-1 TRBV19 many CASSPSGSGEQFF TGTGCCAGTAGCCCTAGCGGGAGTGGTGAGCAGTTCTTC
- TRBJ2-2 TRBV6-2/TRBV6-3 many CASSSVAGVLRENTGELFF TGTGCCAGCAGCTCCGTAGCAGGGGTATTGAGGGAAAACACCGGGGAGCTGTTTTTT
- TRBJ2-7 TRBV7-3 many CASSLNEGRNYEQYF TGTGCCAGCAGCTTAAACGAAGGGCGAAACTACGAGCAGTACTTC
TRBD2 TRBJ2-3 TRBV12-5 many CASGPGLAGADTQYF TGTGCTAGTGGCCCGGGACTAGCGGGAGCAGATACGCAGTATTTT
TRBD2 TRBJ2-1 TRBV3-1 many CASSQDRAGVDSSQFF TGTGCCAGCAGCCAAGATCGGGCGGGAGTGGATTCTTCCCAGTTCTTC
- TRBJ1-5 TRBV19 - CASTTGAGSNQPQHF TGTGCCAGTACTACTGGGGCTGGAAGCAATCAGCCCCAGCATTTT
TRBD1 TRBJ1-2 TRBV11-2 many CASSSIQTGRNGYTF TGTGCCAGCAGCTCCATTCAGACAGGGCGGAATGGCTACACCTTC
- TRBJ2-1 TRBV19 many CASSKPYYNEQFF TGTGCCAGTAGTAAACCATACTACAATGAGCAGTTCTTC
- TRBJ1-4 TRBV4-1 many CASSQDHTSTNEKLFF TGCGCCAGCAGCCAAGATCACACCTCAACTAATGAAAAACTGTTTTTT
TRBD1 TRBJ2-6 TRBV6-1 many CASSKRQGVSSGANVLTF TGTGCCAGCAGTAAACGACAGGGGGTTAGCTCTGGGGCCAACGTCCTGACTTTC
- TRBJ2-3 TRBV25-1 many CASSISGGGQDTQYF TGTGCCAGCAGTATATCAGGGGGAGGGCAGGATACGCAGTATTTT
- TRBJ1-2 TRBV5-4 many CASSLARQHYGYTF TGTGCCAGCAGCTTGGCCCGCCAGCACTATGGCTACACCTTC
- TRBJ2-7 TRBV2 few CASSEDIGGLYEQYF TGTGCCAGCAGTGAAGACATTGGGGGCCTCTACGAGCAGTACTTC
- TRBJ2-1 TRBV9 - CASSARINYNEQFF TGTGCCAGCAGCGCTAGGATTAACTACAATGAGCAGTTCTTC
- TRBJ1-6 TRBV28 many CASSLVNSPLHF TGTGCCAGCAGTCTGGTGAACTCACCCCTCCACTTT
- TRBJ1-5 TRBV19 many CASSMMGGNQPQHF TGTGCCAGTAGTATGATGGGAGGCAATCAGCCCCAGCATTTT
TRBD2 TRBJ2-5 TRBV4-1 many CASSHSGGTQETQYF TGCGCCAGCAGCCATTCGGGAGGGACCCAAGAGACCCAGTACTTC
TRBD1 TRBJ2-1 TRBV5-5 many CASSPGTVEQFF TGTGCCAGCAGCCCGGGGACAGTTGAGCAGTTCTTC
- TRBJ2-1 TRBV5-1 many CASSLDPAGDNEQFF TGCGCCAGCAGCTTGGATCCAGCGGGTGACAATGAGCAGTTCTTC
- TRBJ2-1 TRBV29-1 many CSVESSSNNNEQFF TGCAGCGTTGAATCTAGCAGTAACAACAATGAGCAGTTCTTC
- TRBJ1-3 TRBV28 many CASRPGSSGNTIYF TGTGCCAGCAGGCCCGGGAGTTCCGGAAACACCATATATTTT
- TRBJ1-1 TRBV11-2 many CASSLPQGATEAFF TGTGCCAGCAGCTTACCCCAGGGTGCCACTGAAGCTTTCTTT
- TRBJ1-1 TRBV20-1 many CSAPNWGNTEAFF TGCAGTGCTCCAAACTGGGGGAACACTGAAGCTTTCTTT
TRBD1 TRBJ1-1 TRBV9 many CASSVGTGEVTEAFF TGTGCCAGCAGCGTAGGAACAGGGGAGGTCACTGAAGCTTTCTTT
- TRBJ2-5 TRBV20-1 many CSASGGSAAETQYF TGCAGTGCTAGTGGAGGTAGCGCCGCAGAGACCCAGTACTTC
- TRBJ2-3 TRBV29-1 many CTTLGGSSTDTQYF TGCACCACTTTAGGTGGGTCGAGCACAGATACGCAGTATTTT
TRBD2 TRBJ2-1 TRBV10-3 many CAISEAGGGNEQFF TGTGCCATCAGTGAAGCGGGAGGCGGCAATGAGCAGTTCTTC
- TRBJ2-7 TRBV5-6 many CASSNPYRDYEQYF TGTGCCAGCAGTAACCCCTACCGAGACTACGAGCAGTACTTC
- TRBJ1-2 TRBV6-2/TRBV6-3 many CASSYRNTYGYTF TGTGCCAGCAGTTACCGGAATACTTATGGCTACACCTTC
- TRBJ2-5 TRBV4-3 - CASSQDIGAPGEF TGCGCCAGCAGCCAAGATATCGGGGCCCCGGGAGAATTC
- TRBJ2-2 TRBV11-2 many CASSLTSNTGELFF TGTGCCAGCAGCTTAACCTCAAACACCGGGGAGCTGTTTTTT